A single sample is the source of the 19 T cell receptor beta chains below, sequenced in a study of blood T cell repertoires in COVID-19. Sequenced by immunoSEQ multiplex PCR; TCRdb stores in-frame clones only, minus some. Of over 130,000 clones listed, 77% are singletons. Source material: peripheral blood. These receptor sequences come from a woman in her forties or fifties with active or convalescent COVID-19.

The chain couples TRBV28 to TRBJ2-3; 8 nucleotides line up with TRBD2. The CDR3 contains 15 residues. CDR1 and CDR2 from the germline V gene are MDHEN and SYDVKM. V was clipped by 6 bases and J by 3 bases; unmatched bases: 8. CDR3 coding DNA: TGTGCCAGCAGCCACTCTACTAGCGGAACAGATACGCAGTATTTT. Residues: CASSHSTSGTDTQYF.

This clone came up a few times. The chain combines TRBV7-2 with TRBJ2-2, with 8 bases lining up with TRBD2. Germline lookup yields CDR1 SGHTA and CDR2 FQGNSA. J gave up 6 bases and V 1 base, and 7 bases lay outside the gene matches. The CDR3 contains 16 residues. The CDR3 loop reads CASSLENSGIPGELFF. CDR3 bases: TGTGCCAGCAGCTTAGAAAATAGCGGGATTCCCGGGGAGCTGTTTTTT. The entire variable domain, with the rest obtained from reference TRBV7-2 and TRBJ2-2, is as follows: GAGVSQSPSNKVTEKGKDVELRCDPISGHTALYWYRQSLGQGLEFLIYFQGNSAPDKSGLPSDRFSAERTGGSVSTLTIQRTQQEDSAVYLCASSLENSGIPGELFFGEGSRLTVL.

This chain connects TRBV7-2 to TRBJ2-6; 8 bases match TRBD1. Germline V gene sequence: CDR1 SGHTA, CDR2 FQGNSA. This CDR3 contains 16 residues. Trimming took 5 bases from V and 0 from J; bases not matched to a gene: 3. CDR3 coding DNA: TGTGCCAGCAGCCGGACAGGGACCTCTGGGGCCAACGTCCTGACTTTC. It translates to CASSRTGTSGANVLTF.

The rearrangement joins TRBV3-1 (or the pseudogene TRBV3-2) to TRBJ1-1; TRBD1 might be the D (5 bases). V lost 4 bases and J lost 4, with 7 bases in between. From germline, CDR1 is LGHDT and CDR2 YNNKEL (reference sequence). The CDR3 totals 12 residues. This CDR3 is CASSPQGTEAFF. The CDR3 DNA sequence: TGTGCCAGCAGCCCCCAGGGCACTGAAGCTTTCTTT.

The chain couples TRBV24-1 to TRBJ1-1, with D perhaps TRBD1 (6 bases). Trimming shortened V by 7 bases and J by 1 base, and 15 bases separated the two germline ends. Germline CDR1 KGHDR, CDR2 SFDVKD. The CDR3 length is 15 residues. The DNA of the CDR3 is TGTGCCACCAGGGGCACCGGGACAAGGAACACTGAAGCTTTCTTT. Amino acids: CATRGTGTRNTEAFF.

The chain joins TRBV7-2 to TRBJ2-1; 12 nucleotides line up with TRBD2. CDR3 length equals 18 residues. Germline V gene data show CDR1 as SGHTA and CDR2 as FQGNSA. The V and J ends lost 2 bases and 9 bases, in that order; junction bases with no gene match: 14. The DNA for the CDR3 is TGTGCCAGCAGCTTAACACTCGGACTAGCGGGGACGGGCAGTGAGCAGTTCTTC. Translated: CASSLTLGLAGTGSEQFF.

The V call is TRBV6-2 or TRBV6-3, the J call TRBJ2-1; 14 bases align to TRBD2. CDR3 length: 17 amino acids. The germline CDR1 and CDR2 sequences are MNHEY and SVGEGT. V lost 2 bases to trimming and J lost 9 bases; unmatched junction nucleotides: 9. CDR3 sequence reads: CASSYVSGTSGSGEQFF. CDR3 nucleotide sequence: TGTGCCAGCAGTTACGTTTCCGGGACTAGCGGGAGTGGTGAGCAGTTCTTC.

This clone was counted at least ten times. The gene calls are TRBV5-6 and TRBJ1-5; D unclear. This CDR3 is built from 14 residues. Germline loops: CDR1 SGHDT, CDR2 YYEEEE. Deletions cut 2 bases from V and 5 bases from J, with 11 bases between. The CDR3 region has the DNA TGTGCCAGCAGCTTTGGGCAAGGCTATCAGCCCCAGCATTTT. Protein: CASSFGQGYQPQHF.

V and J are TRBV19 and TRBJ2-1; tentative D call: TRBD1 (5 bases). The germline CDR1 and CDR2 sequences are LNHDA and SQIVND (reference sequence). The ends were cut back, 8 bases at V and 13 bases at J, with 18 bases in the middle. The CDR3 sequence is 12 residues long. The CDR3: CASGEWGQGQFF. DNA of the CDR3: TGTGCCAGTGGGGAATGGGGCCAGGGCCAGTTCTTC.

The J gene is TRBJ2-7, the V gene TRBV2; 7 bases align to TRBD1. V lost 5 bases and J lost 4; bases outside the gene matches: 11. Germline-derived CDR1 and CDR2 are SNHLY and FYNNEI. This CDR3 region has 15 residues. The CDR3 protein is CASSSQGQLGYEQYF. The CDR3 DNA follows: TGTGCCAGCAGTTCTCAGGGACAGTTGGGTTACGAGCAGTACTTC.

This clone was recorded a few times. V and J are TRBV30 and TRBJ1-6; TRBD1 aligns across 8 bases. With 4 bases clipped from V and 7 bases from J, the junction kept 6 bases outside the gene matches. Per the germline V gene, CDR1 is GTSNPN and CDR2 is SVGIG (reference sequence). The CDR3 is made up of 14 amino acids. CDR3 protein: CAWKQGQANSPLHF. CDR3 DNA sequence: TGTGCCTGGAAGCAGGGACAGGCAAATTCACCCCTCCACTTT.

This sequence joins TRBV18 and TRBJ2-1; 7 bases fit TRBD1. This CDR3 has 16 amino acids. Trimming at V came to 3 bases and at J to 4 bases, leaving 9 bases not matched to a gene. Germline assignment: CDR1 KGHSH and CDR2 LQKENI. The CDR3 sequence: CASSPPGQVGYNEQFF. CDR3 nucleotides: TGTGCCAGCTCACCTCCAGGACAGGTCGGGTACAATGAGCAGTTCTTC.

A single count supports this clone. The gene calls are TRBV7-2 and TRBJ2-1, with TRBD2 matching over 14 bases. Germline V CDR1 and CDR2: SGHTA, FQGNSA. The CDR3 sequence is 15 residues long. With V trimmed by 4 bases and J by 7 bases, 3 bases remained unmatched. The CDR3 here is CASSWTSGGQNEQFF. The CDR3 coding sequence is TGTGCCAGCAGCTGGACTAGCGGGGGGCAGAATGAGCAGTTCTTC. The complete variable domain, with remaining parts taken from reference TRBV7-2 and TRBJ2-1, reads GAGVSQSPSNKVTEKGKDVELRCDPISGHTALYWYRQSLGQGLEFLIYFQGNSAPDKSGLPSDRFSAERTGGSVSTLTIQRTQQEDSAVYLCASSWTSGGQNEQFFGPGTRLTVL.

This clone was counted at least ten times. The V gene is TRBV19, the J gene TRBJ1-1; D is perhaps TRBD1 (5 bases). Germline V gene data show CDR1 as LNHDA and CDR2 as SQIVND (reference sequence). The CDR3 runs to 13 residues. V lost 4 bases to trimming and J lost 7 bases, with 13 bases between them. The CDR3: CASSRLQGGEAFF. The CDR3 nucleotides are TGTGCCAGTAGTAGACTCCAGGGTGGTGAAGCTTTCTTT. Combining the CDR3 with reference TRBV19 and TRBJ1-1 gives the whole variable domain DGGITQSPKYLFRKEGQNVTLSCEQNLNHDAMYWYRQDPGQGLRLIYYSQIVNDFQKGDIAEGYSVSREKKESFPLTVTSAQKNPTAFYLCASSRLQGGEAFFGQGTRLTVV.

The genes are TRBV28 and TRBJ1-6; tentatively, D is TRBD1 (5 bases). This CDR3 region has 14 residues. CDR1 and CDR2 from the germline V gene are MDHEN and SYDVKM. The V and J ends lost 2 bases and 9 bases respectively, with 11 bases between them. The CDR3 here is CASSLMKGVSPLHF. As DNA, the CDR3 is TGTGCCAGCAGTTTAATGAAAGGGGTTTCACCCCTCCACTTT.

This clone has only one observation. The genes are TRBV28 and TRBJ2-1, with 8 bases fitting TRBD2. The CDR3 covers 16 residues. Germline assignment: CDR1 MDHEN and CDR2 SYDVKM. Trimming took 6 bases from V and 8 from J; bases not matched to a gene: 15. The CDR3 region is CASSPLREGSTDEQFF. In DNA form, the CDR3 reads TGTGCCAGCAGCCCTCTCCGGGAGGGCTCCACCGATGAGCAGTTCTTC.

This chain links TRBV7-6 with TRBJ2-1; 8 nucleotides match TRBD2. Per the germline V gene, CDR1 is SGHVS and CDR2 is FNYEAQ. The CDR3 is 18 residues long. The V gene end was trimmed by 0 bases and the J gene end by 4 bases; junction bases not matched to a gene: 11. DNA for the CDR3: TGTGCCAGCAGCTTAGCAAGGGGGAGGCGGGGGGCTTACAATGAGCAGTTCTTC. This codes for CASSLARGRRGAYNEQFF.

The rearrangement uses TRBV6-5 and TRBJ2-5, with TRBD1 matching 7 bases. Germline V lookup: CDR1 MNHEY, CDR2 SVGAGI. V trimming: 3 bases; J trimming: 2 bases; junction bases outside the gene matches: 3. The CDR3 contains 14 residues. CDR3 amino acids: CASSYQQGQETQYF. The CDR3 nucleotides read TGTGCCAGCAGTTATCAACAGGGGCAAGAGACCCAGTACTTC.

In DNA, the CDR3 is TGTGCCAGCCGCGGCTCGGCCGTCGAGCAGTACTTC. It specifies CASRGSAVEQYF. The chain employs TRBV11-2 and TRBJ2-7, with D uncertain. Germline CDR1 reads SGHAT; CDR2 reads FQNNGV. The CDR3 is 12 residues long. V was pared by 8 bases and J by 6 bases, with 14 bases between.